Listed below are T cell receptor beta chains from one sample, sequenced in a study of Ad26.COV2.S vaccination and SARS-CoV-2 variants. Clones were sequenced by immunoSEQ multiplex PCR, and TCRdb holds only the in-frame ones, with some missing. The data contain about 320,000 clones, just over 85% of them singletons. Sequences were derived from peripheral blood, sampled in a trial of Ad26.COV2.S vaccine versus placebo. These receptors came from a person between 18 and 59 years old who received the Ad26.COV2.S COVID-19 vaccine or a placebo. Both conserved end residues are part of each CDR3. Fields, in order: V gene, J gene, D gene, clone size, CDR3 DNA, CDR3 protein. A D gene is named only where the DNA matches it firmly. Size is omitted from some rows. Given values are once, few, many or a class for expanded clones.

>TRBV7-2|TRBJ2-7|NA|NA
TGTGCCAGCAGCTCGCCCCGGGACATCTACTCCTACGAGCAGTACTTC
CASSSPRDIYSYEQYF
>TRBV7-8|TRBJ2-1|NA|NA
TGTGCCAGCAGCCAGGGGGGGCCCGGGAATGAGCAGTTCTTC
CASSQGGPGNEQFF
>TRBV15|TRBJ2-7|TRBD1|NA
TGTGCCACCAGCAGAGCCTACAGGGGGGAGAGCTCCTACGAGCAGTACTTC
CATSRAYRGESSYEQYF
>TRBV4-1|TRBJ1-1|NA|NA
TGCGCCAGCAGCCAAATAGGGCTCCGGAAGGGCACTGAAGCTTTCTTT
CASSQIGLRKGTEAFF
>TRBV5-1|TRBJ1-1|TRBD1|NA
TGCGCCAGCAGCCCATCAGGGGGAGGGACTGAAGCTTTCTTT
CASSPSGGGTEAFF
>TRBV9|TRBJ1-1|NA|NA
TGTGCCAGCAGCGTAGGGGGTGCGGGAACCAAAGCTTTCTTT
CASSVGGAGTKAFF
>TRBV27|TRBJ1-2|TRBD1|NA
TGTGCCAGCAGTCCGGGACAGGGGGCGAGTTTCTCCACCTTC
CASSPGQGASFSTF
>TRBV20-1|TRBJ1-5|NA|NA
TGCAGTGCTAGTCCAAACGGGGGCAATCAGCCCCAGCATTTT
CSASPNGGNQPQHF
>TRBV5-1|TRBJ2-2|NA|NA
TGCGCCAGCAGCTTTGGGGACTCGAACACCGGGGAGCTGTTTTTT
CASSFGDSNTGELFF
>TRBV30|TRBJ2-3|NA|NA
TGTGCCTGGGGGAGCACAGATACGCAGTATTTT
CAWGSTDTQYF
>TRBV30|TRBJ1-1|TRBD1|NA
TGTGCCTGGAGCCGGAGCCGGACAGGGGCCACTGAAGCTTTCTTT
CAWSRSRTGATEAFF
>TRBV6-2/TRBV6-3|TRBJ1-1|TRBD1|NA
TGTGCCAGCAGTTACCGCCTAGGGGACAGGCGCATGAACACTGAAGCTTTCTTT
CASSYRLGDRRMNTEAFF
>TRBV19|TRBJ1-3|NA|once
TGTGCCAGTAGTATAGATCCGGGACCAGGTAATGGAAACACCATATATTTT
CASSIDPGPGNGNTIYF
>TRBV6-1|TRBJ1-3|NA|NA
TGTGCCAGCAGTGAAGGGAGCTCTGGAAACACCATATATTTT
CASSEGSSGNTIYF
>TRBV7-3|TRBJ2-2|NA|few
TGTGCCAGCAGCCCTAGGGGGGTAGCGAACACCGGGGAGCTGTTTTTT
CASSPRGVANTGELFF
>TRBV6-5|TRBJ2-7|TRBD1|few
TGTGCCAGCATGGGGTCAGACAGGGGATTTTACGAGCAGTACTTC
CASMGSDRGFYEQYF
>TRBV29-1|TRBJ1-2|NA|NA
TGCAGCGTTGCTACAGGGCCGTTTGATGGCTACACCTTC
CSVATGPFDGYTF
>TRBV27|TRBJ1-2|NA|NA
TGTGCCAGCAGTTTGGGCGGGAACTATGGCTACACCTTC
CASSLGGNYGYTF